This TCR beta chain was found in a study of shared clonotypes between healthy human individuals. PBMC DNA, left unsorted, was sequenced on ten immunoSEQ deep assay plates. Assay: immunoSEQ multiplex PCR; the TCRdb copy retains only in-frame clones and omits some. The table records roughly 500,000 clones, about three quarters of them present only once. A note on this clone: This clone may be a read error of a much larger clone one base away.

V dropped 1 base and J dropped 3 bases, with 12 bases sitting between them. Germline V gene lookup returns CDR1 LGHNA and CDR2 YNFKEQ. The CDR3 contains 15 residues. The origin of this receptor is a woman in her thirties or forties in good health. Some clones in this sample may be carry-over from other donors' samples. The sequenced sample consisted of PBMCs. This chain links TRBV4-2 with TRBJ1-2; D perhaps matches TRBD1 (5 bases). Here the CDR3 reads CASSQVGANDYGYTF. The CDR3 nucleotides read TGTGCCAGCAGCCAAGTAGGGGCTAATGACTATGGCTACACCTTC.